One TCR beta chain is described in this entry. The sample originates from a study of T cell changes during pregnancy in multiple sclerosis. Here immunoSEQ multiplex PCR was the method, and the copy in TCRdb shows in-frame clones only, minus some. The sample lists around 70,000 clones; 80% to 95% were seen once. This CDR3 is built from 14 residues. Germline CDR1 SGHNT, CDR2 YYREEE (reference sequence). The V gene end was trimmed by 7 bases and the J gene end by 5 bases; junction bases not matched to a gene: 7. Specimen: CD4+ T cells from peripheral blood mononuclear cells, collected after pregnancy. The chain couples TRBV5-4 to TRBJ1-2, with 11 bases identical to TRBD1. This clonotype was sampled from a female donor with multiple sclerosis, enrolled in a pregnancy study. The CDR3 region has the DNA TGTGCCAGCCTCTCCGGGACAGGGGGTTATGGCTACACCTTC. This translates into CASLSGTGGYGYTF.